Listed here is a single TCR beta chain. This beta chain is a stray sequence in a library constructed for alpha chains; its clone size is not meaningful. In germline, CDR1 is SQVTM, CDR2 ANQGSEA. The CDR3 consists of 12 residues. V was shortened by 3 bases and J by 10 bases, with 15 bases between the two germline ends. Indicated time point: sample taken at primary tumor resection. Whole RNA, isolated from tumor, nontumor lung or frozen PBMC, was sequenced without prior sorting. Donation came from some 72 patients with untreated early-stage non-small cell lung cancer. Every TCR cDNA molecule bore a unique molecular identifier. TCRdb fed the 5' RACE reads into MiXCR, producing one record per CDR3 protein. The sample holds some 11,000 distinct CDR3 sequences, approximately 6.2% seen once. These data originate in a study of spatial heterogeneity in lung cancer. Study context: More beta-chain than alpha-chain sequences were consistently detected.

This specimen consisted of normal lung tissue next to the tumor, obtained at surgery. The receptor was derived from a male donor with early-stage non-small cell lung cancer. The chain carries TRBV29-1 and TRBJ1-1; maybe TRBD1 (5 bases). In nucleotides, the CDR3 is TGCAGCGTTGAGGGGGTTACAGGAGGAGCTTTCTTT. Its translation: CSVEGVTGGAFF. Combining the CDR3 with reference TRBV29-1 and TRBJ1-1 gives the whole variable domain SAVISQKPSRDICQRGTSLTIQCQVDSQVTMMFWYRQQPGQSLTLIATANQGSEATYESGFVIDKFPISRPNLTFSTLTVSNMSPEDSSIYLCSVEGVTGGAFFGQGTRLTVV.